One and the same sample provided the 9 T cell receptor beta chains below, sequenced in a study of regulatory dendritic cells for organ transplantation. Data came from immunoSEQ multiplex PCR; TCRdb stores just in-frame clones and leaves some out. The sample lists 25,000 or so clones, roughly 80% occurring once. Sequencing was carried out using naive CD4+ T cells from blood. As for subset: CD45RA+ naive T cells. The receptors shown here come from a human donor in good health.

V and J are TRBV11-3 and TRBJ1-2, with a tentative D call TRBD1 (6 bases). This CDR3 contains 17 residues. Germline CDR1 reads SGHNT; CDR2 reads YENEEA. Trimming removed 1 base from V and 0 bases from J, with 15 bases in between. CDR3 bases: TGTGCCAGCAGCTTAGCCCAGGGGAGGGGTCCTAACTATGGCTACACCTTC. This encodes CASSLAQGRGPNYGYTF.

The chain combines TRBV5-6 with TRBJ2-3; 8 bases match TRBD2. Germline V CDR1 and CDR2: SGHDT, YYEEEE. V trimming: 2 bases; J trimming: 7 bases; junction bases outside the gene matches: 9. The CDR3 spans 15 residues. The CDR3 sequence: CASSFLAGGGNTQYF. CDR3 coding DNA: TGTGCCAGCAGCTTCCTCGCGGGGGGCGGGAATACGCAGTATTTT. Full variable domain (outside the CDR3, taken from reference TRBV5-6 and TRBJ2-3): DAGVTQSPTHLIKTRGQQVTLRCSPKSGHDTVSWYQQALGQGPQFIFQYYEEEERQRGNFPDRFSGHQFPNYSSELNVNALLLGDSALYLCASSFLAGGGNTQYFGPGTRLTVL.

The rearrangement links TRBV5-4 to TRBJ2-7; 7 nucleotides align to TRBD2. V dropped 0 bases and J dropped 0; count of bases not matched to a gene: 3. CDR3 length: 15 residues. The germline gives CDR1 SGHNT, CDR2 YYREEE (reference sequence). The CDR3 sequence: CASSLGGGYSYEQYF. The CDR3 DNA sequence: TGTGCCAGCAGCTTGGGGGGAGGGTACTCCTACGAGCAGTACTTC.

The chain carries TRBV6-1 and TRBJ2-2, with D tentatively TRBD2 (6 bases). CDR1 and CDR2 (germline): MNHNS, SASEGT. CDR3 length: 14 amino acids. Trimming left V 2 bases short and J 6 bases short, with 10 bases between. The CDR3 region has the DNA TGTGCCAGCAGTGAAACGACTAGATCCGGGGAGCTGTTTTTT. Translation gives CASSETTRSGELFF.

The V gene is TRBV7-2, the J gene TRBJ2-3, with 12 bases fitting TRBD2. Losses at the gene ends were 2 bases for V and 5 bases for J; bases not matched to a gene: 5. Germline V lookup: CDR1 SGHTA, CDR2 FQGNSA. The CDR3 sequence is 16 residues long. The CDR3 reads CASSLILAGGLDTQYF. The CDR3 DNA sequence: TGTGCCAGCAGCTTAATACTAGCGGGGGGATTAGATACGCAGTATTTT.

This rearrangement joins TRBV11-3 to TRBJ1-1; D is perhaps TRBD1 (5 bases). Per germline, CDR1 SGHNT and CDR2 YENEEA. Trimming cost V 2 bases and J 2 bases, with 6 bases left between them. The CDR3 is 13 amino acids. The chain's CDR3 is CASSLQGNTEAFF. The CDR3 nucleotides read TGTGCCAGCAGCTTACAGGGAAACACTGAAGCTTTCTTT.

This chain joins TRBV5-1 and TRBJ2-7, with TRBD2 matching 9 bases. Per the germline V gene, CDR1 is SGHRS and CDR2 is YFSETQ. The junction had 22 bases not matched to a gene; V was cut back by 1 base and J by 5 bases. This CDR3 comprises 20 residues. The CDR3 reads CASSLTDRKPGRGGLDEQYF. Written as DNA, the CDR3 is TGCGCCAGCAGCTTGACAGACAGAAAGCCGGGGCGGGGGGGCCTTGACGAGCAGTACTTC.

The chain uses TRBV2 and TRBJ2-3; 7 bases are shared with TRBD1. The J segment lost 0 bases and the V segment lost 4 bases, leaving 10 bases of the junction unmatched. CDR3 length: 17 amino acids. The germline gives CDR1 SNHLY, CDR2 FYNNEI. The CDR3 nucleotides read TGTGCCAGCAGTGCCGAAAGAACAGGGGTCAGCACAGATACGCAGTATTTT. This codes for CASSAERTGVSTDTQYF.

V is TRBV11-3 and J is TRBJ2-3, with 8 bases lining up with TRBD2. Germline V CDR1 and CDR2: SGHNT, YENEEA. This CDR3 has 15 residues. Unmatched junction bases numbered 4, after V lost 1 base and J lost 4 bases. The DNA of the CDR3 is TGTGCCAGCAGCTTAGTAGCGGGGTCGTCAGATACGCAGTATTTT. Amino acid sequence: CASSLVAGSSDTQYF.